The 22 T cell receptor beta chains given below trace back to one sample, sequenced in a study of CD8+CD57+ T cells in acquired aplastic anemia. Profiling of TCR beta VDJ combinations and CDR3 sequences used genomic DNA as template. TCRdb re-called the reads with MiXCR, one entry per CDR3 protein. The sample has 400,000 to 450,000 distinct CDR3 sequences; approximately 70% are singletons. The sequencing input was sorted CD4+, CD8+, or CD8+CD57+ T cells (not recorded which) from PBMCs. Receptors originate from a human donor in good health, serving as a control.

J is TRBJ1-1 and V is TRBV10-3; possible D gene TRBD1, 6 bases. The germline gives CDR1 ENHRY, CDR2 SYGVKD. This CDR3 contains 13 residues. V was clipped by 9 bases and J by 6 bases, with 17 bases between them. In DNA, the CDR3 is TGTGCCATACGATCTAAGGCAGGGGCTGAAGCTTTCTTT. Its translation: CAIRSKAGAEAFF.

The chain combines TRBV5-4 with TRBJ1-6, with TRBD1 matching 8 bases. The length of the CDR3 is 14 residues. Germline CDR1 SGHNT, CDR2 YYREEE (reference sequence). The V segment lost 0 bases and the J segment 8 bases; nucleotides outside the gene matches: 1. CDR3 DNA sequence: TGTGCCAGCAGCTTGGTGGACAGGGATTCACCCCTCCACTTT. It is translated as CASSLVDRDSPLHF.

The rearrangement uses TRBV5-1 and TRBJ1-6, with D possibly TRBD1 on 5 matching bases. CDR3 length equals 13 residues. Germline lookup yields CDR1 SGHRS and CDR2 YFSETQ. The germline V and J ends were trimmed by 7 bases and 11 bases, with 16 bases remaining between them. DNA of the CDR3: TGCGCCAGCTACGGGACGGGCCGGGCACCCCTCCACTTT. Its translation: CASYGTGRAPLHF.

This chain connects TRBV7-2 to TRBJ2-7; 8 bases line up with TRBD1. The ends lost 4 bases at V and 0 bases at J; junction bases unmatched: 5. CDR3 size: 15 residues. Germline lookup yields CDR1 SGHTA and CDR2 FQGNSA. This CDR3 reads CASSWGQVSSYEQYF. The CDR3 bases are TGTGCCAGCAGCTGGGGACAGGTGAGCTCCTACGAGCAGTACTTC. Based on the CDR3 plus reference TRBV7-2 and TRBJ2-7, the full variable domain is GAGVSQSPSNKVTEKGKDVELRCDPISGHTALYWYRQSLGQGLEFLIYFQGNSAPDKSGLPSDRFSAERTGGSVSTLTIQRTQQEDSAVYLCASSWGQVSSYEQYFGPGTRLTVT.

The rearrangement joins TRBV11-2 to TRBJ2-3; perhaps TRBD1 as D (5 bases). The V end lost 4 bases, the J end lost 2 bases, and 13 bases lay between the germline ends. This CDR3 has 15 residues. In germline, CDR1 is SGHAT, CDR2 FQNNGV. The CDR3 bases are TGTGCCAGCAGCTCGCAGGGTTATGACACAGATACGCAGTATTTT. Translation gives CASSSQGYDTDTQYF.

Concerning this clonotype: Because it lacks the conserved phenylalanine or tryptophan at the end, this CDR3 is likely a read error. The limits of the CDR3 on the DNA are not certain, so only TCRdb's listed CDR3 is given. The chain links TRBV7-2 to TRBJ1-4. Including both end residues, the CDR3 is 13 amino acids long. Germline V gene data show CDR1 as SGHTA and CDR2 as FQGNSA. The CDR3 loop reads CASSYRSSQETQY.

Regarding this clonotype: Its ends do not fully match the called genes, so a read error is possible. The rearrangement links TRBV5-1 to TRBJ1-6, with D maybe TRBD1 (5 bases). The CDR3 spans 15 residues. CDR1 SGHRS and CDR2 YFSETQ come from the germline V gene. The CDR3 bases are TGCGCCAGCCGCTTGTCAGGGAAGAGTAATTCACCCCTCCACTTT. Its protein is CASRLSGKSNSPLHF. The full variable domain, its missing parts supplied by reference TRBV5-1 and TRBJ1-6, is KAGVTQTPRYLIKTRGQQVTLSCSPISGHRSVSWYQQTPGQGLQFLFEYFSETQRNKGNFPGRFSGRQFSNSRSEMNVSTLELGDSALYLCASRLSGKSNSPLHFGNGTRLTVT.

This clonotype was picked up a small number of times. This chain connects TRBV2 to TRBJ1-2; unclear D gene. The CDR3 consists of 12 residues. The germline gives CDR1 SNHLY, CDR2 FYNNEI. The V gene lost 6 bases and the J gene lost 7 bases, with 12 bases spanning the gap. The CDR3 loop reads CASRGLGSGYTF. The CDR3 DNA reads as TGTGCCAGCAGGGGGTTGGGGAGTGGCTACACCTTC. Supplemented by reference TRBV2 and TRBJ1-2, the full variable domain reads EPEVTQTPSHQVTQMGQEVILRCVPISNHLYFYWYRQILGQKVEFLVSFYNNEISEKSEIFDDQFSVERPDGSNFTLKIRSTKLEDSAMYFCASRGLGSGYTFGSGTRLTVV.

This clonotype was seen many times. This chain links TRBV4-3 with TRBJ2-3, with D uncertain. The CDR3 extends over 13 amino acids. The germline gives CDR1 LGHNA, CDR2 YSLEER. Trimming stripped 0 bases from V and 3 bases from J, with 4 bases between. Here the CDR3 DNA reads TGCGCCAGCAGCCAAGATCTGACAGATACGCAGTATTTT. Translation: CASSQDLTDTQYF.

This chain uses TRBV2 with TRBJ2-3; TRBD1 agrees at 12 bases. With V trimmed by 6 bases and J by 5 bases, 12 bases remained unmatched. The CDR3 is made up of 17 amino acids. The V gene's germline CDR1 is SNHLY and CDR2 FYNNEI. Here the CDR3 reads CASSRRRDRGPEDTQYF. The CDR3 DNA sequence: TGTGCCAGCAGCCGACGACGGGACAGGGGGCCAGAAGATACGCAGTATTTT.

Concerning this clonotype itself: Possible read error: a much larger clone is one base away. This chain joins TRBV6-6 and TRBJ1-5; 9 bases fit TRBD1. This CDR3 has 17 residues. CDR1 MNHNY and CDR2 SVGAGI come from the germline V gene (reference sequence). CDR3 DNA: TGTGCCAGCCTGCCGGGACAGGGAGTAGGTAGCGATCAGCCCCAGCATTTT. It yields the protein CASLPGQGVGSDQPQHF.

Notes on this clonotype: The missing conserved phenylalanine or tryptophan at the end of this CDR3 makes a read error likely. The limits of the CDR3 on the DNA are not certain, so only TCRdb's listed CDR3 is given. This rearrangement joins TRBV11-3 to TRBJ2-3; TRBD2, as called in the table, went unchecked against the DNA. The CDR3 length is 8 residues, termini included. Germline V gene sequence: CDR1 SGHNT, CDR2 YENEEA. This chain's CDR3 is CASSGSSG.

The rearrangement uses TRBV7-2 and TRBJ2-1, with D maybe TRBD1 (6 bases). Deletions cut 2 bases from V and 13 bases from J, with 24 bases between. The CDR3 has 16 residues. Germline CDR1 is SGHTA and CDR2 is FQGNSA. The CDR3 sequence: CASSLNRVDTEAFQFF. The CDR3 DNA sequence: TGTGCCAGCAGCTTAAACAGGGTGGACACTGAAGCTTTCCAGTTCTTC.

This clonotype was found many times. This chain connects TRBV12-3 or TRBV12-4 to TRBJ2-6; no definite D call. V was cut by 7 bases and J by 4 bases, with 17 bases left in between. The CDR3 sequence is 16 residues long. CDR3 sequence reads: CASKSWVAGGANVLTF. The CDR3 DNA is TGTGCCAGCAAAAGTTGGGTTGCCGGCGGGGCCAACGTCCTGACTTTC.

On this clonotype itself: A single base separates this from a much larger clone, so it may be a read error. The chain recombines TRBV5-1 with TRBJ2-5; D is unresolved. The length of the CDR3 is 12 residues. Germline CDR1 is SGHRS and CDR2 is YFSETQ. CDR3: CASSLPQETQDF. The CDR3 DNA sequence: TGCGCCAGCAGCTTGCCCCAGGAGACCCAGGACTTC.

Regarding this clonotype: At one boundary the junction diverges from the germline segment, which might be a read error. This chain links TRBV7-9 with TRBJ1-6; perhaps TRBD1 as D (5 bases). The CDR3 is 14 amino acids. Looked up from germline, CDR1 is SEHNR and CDR2 is FQNEAQ (reference sequence). CDR3 residues: CASSYVGGEPYFGF. CDR3 sequence (DNA): TGTGCCAGCAGCTACGTCGGGGGTGAGCCGTACTTCGGGTTT.

Points on this clonotype: A clone one base away is much larger, so this may be a read error. The V call is TRBV7-3, the J call TRBJ2-3; 9 bases are a match to TRBD1. The CDR3 spans 15 residues. From germline, CDR1 is SGHTA and CDR2 FQGTGA. CDR3 sequence reads: CASSPWTGALDTEYF. The DNA for the CDR3 is TGTGCCAGCAGCCCCTGGACAGGGGCGTTGGATACGGAGTATTTT.

Ten or more counts support this clonotype. This chain joins TRBV7-2 and TRBJ2-2; 11 nucleotides align to TRBD2. The CDR3 has 14 residues. The germline gives CDR1 SGHTA, CDR2 FQGNSA. DNA of the CDR3: TGTGCAGGAGGTAGCGGGGGGGCCGGCGGGGAGCTGTTTTTT. Protein product: CAGGSGGAGGELFF.

Concerning this clonotype: The junction shows a germline mismatch at one end, possibly a read error. The rearrangement uses TRBV19 and TRBJ1-1; TRBD1 is a possible D gene (5 bases). This CDR3 has 15 residues. CDR1 is LNHDA and CDR2 is SQIVND in the germline V gene (reference sequence). The CDR3 sequence: CASSPRRVVDTDAFF. CDR3 sequence (DNA): TGTGCCAGTAGTCCACGCAGGGTTGTCGATACTGACGCTTTCTTT.

The rearrangement links TRBV2 to TRBJ2-7; D is uncertain. CDR1 and CDR2 from the germline V gene are SNHLY and FYNNEI. This CDR3 is built from 12 residues. CDR3 nucleotide sequence: TGTGTCGTCCGGACCCCCACCTACGAGCAGTACTTC. Residues: CVVRTPTYEQYF.

Of note for this clonotype: The junction departs from the called germline gene at one end, perhaps through a read error. The CDR3 sequence: CASTHHRDTHYEHYF. CDR3 nucleotide sequence: TGTGCCAGCACCCACCACCGAGATACGCACTACGAGCACTACTTC. The rearrangement uses TRBV7-2 and TRBJ2-7; the D is unclear. Germline CDR1 is SGHTA and CDR2 is FQGNSA. The CDR3 covers 15 residues.

This chain links TRBV5-1 with TRBJ1-6, with D unclear. The CDR3 totals 12 residues. V was clipped by 5 bases and J by 6 bases, with 6 bases between them. CDR1 and CDR2 from the germline V gene are SGHRS and YFSETQ. CDR3 bases: TGCGCCAGCAGGGAGAGTAATTCACCCCTCCACTTT. It specifies CASRESNSPLHF. Looking up the rest from reference TRBV5-1 and TRBJ1-6 gives the full variable domain: KAGVTQTPRYLIKTRGQQVTLSCSPISGHRSVSWYQQTPGQGLQFLFEYFSETQRNKGNFPGRFSGRQFSNSRSEMNVSTLELGDSALYLCASRESNSPLHFGNGTRLTVT.